Sequencing of this T cell receptor (beta chain) was carried out in a study of shared clonotypes between healthy human individuals. General study results and limits: Among the subsets, naive ones generally showed larger estimated richness than memory ones. Shared clonotypes: about 4.6% naive CD4, around 3.4% naive CD8, over 2% memory CD4, under 0.45% memory CD8. Clonotype sharing among the donors was expected to vary with sequencing depth.

The CDR3 sequence is 13 residues long. Germline CDR1 and CDR2: LNHDA and SQIVND (reference sequence). V gave up 8 bases and J gave up 1 base, with 9 bases separating them. Points on this clone: Its antigen is unknown.

Assay used: immunoSEQ multiplex PCR; TCRdb lists only in-frame clones, some missing. Of more than 2 million clones in the sample, about 95% were seen once. Only CD45RO-negative cells positively selected for CCR7 counted as naive CD8 cells, so terminally differentiated effector memory CD45RA+ cells were excluded. The sample comprised naive CD8+ T cells sorted from blood. The receptor's source is a man younger than 35 in good health. V gene TRBV19 combines with J gene TRBJ2-1, with D maybe TRBD2 (6 bases). The CDR3 region has the DNA TGTGCCAGTCGGACTAAATCCTACAATGAGCAGTTCTTC. It encodes CASRTKSYNEQFF. Full variable domain (missing parts from reference TRBV19 and TRBJ2-1): DGGITQSPKYLFRKEGQNVTLSCEQNLNHDAMYWYRQDPGQGLRLIYYSQIVNDFQKGDIAEGYSVSREKKESFPLTVTSAQKNPTAFYLCASRTKSYNEQFFGPGTRLTVL.